This T cell receptor (beta chain) derives from a study of somatic mutations in cytotoxic T cells in rheumatoid arthritis. About the study: Patient blood (under 33 ml EDTA) was taken immediately after diagnosis and before treatment.

Sequencing was performed with immunoSEQ multiplex PCR; in TCRdb, only in-frame clones are kept and a portion is missing. The sample lists 13,000 to 15,000 clones; 82% were seen once. Trimming removed 1 base at V and 4 bases at J, with 8 bases between. Germline CDR1 reads MGHRA; CDR2 reads YSYEKL. This CDR3 spans 14 amino acids. Points on this clone: The antigen is undetermined.

Study-level results: CD8+ T-cell clonality showed no significant difference between rheumatoid arthritis patients and age-matched healthy controls. TRBV07's slight underrepresentation, observed in rheumatoid arthritis patients, lacked adjustment for multiple comparisons. Of the expanded CD8+ clones, the antigen targets were not known.

The genes are TRBV4-1 and TRBJ2-1; maybe TRBD2 (6 bases). Sequences were obtained from CD8+ T cells sorted from blood. This clonotype was sampled from an adult with rheumatoid arthritis. The CDR3 sequence is CASSQAGVYNEQFF. The CDR3 bases are TGCGCCAGCAGCCAAGCGGGGGTATACAATGAGCAGTTCTTC.